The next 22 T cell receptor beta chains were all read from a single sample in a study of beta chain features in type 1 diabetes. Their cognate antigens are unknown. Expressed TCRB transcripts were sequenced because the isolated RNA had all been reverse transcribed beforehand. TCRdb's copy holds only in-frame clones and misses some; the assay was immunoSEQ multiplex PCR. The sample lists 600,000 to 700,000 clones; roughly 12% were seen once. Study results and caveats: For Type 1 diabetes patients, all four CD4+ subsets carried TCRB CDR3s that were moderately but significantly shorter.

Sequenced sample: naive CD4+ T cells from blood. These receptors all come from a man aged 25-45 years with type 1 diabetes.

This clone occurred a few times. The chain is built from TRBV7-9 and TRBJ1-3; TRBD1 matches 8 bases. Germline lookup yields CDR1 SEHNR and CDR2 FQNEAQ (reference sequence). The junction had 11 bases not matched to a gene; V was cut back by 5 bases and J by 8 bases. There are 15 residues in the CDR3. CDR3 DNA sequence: TGTGCCAGCAGCCCCTCAGGGGGCGGTGGGCACACCATATATTTT. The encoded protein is CASSPSGGGGHTIYF.

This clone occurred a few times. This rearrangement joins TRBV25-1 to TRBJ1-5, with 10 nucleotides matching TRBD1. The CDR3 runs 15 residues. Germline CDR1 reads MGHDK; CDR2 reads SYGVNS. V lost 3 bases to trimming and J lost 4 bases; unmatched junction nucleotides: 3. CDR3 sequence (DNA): TGTGCCAGCAGTGAGCTGGGACAGGGGAATCAGCCCCAGCATTTT. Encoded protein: CASSELGQGNQPQHF.

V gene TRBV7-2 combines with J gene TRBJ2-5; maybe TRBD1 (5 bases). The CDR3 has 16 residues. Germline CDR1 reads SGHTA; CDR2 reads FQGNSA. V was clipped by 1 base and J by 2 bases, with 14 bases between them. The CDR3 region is CASSLGVKGMQETQYF. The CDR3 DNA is TGTGCCAGCAGCTTAGGGGTAAAGGGGATGCAAGAGACCCAGTACTTC.

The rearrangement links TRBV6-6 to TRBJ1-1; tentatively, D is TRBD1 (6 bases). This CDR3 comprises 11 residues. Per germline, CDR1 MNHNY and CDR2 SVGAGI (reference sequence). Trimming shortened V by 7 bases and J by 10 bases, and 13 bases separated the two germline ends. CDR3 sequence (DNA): TGTGCCAGCACTTTGGACAGTTCAGCTTTCTTT. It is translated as CASTLDSSAFF.

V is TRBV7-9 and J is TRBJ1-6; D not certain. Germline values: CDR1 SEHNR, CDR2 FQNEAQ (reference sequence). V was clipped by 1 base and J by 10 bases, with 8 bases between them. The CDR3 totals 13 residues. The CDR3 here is CASSLETGSPLHF. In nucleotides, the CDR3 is TGTGCCAGCAGCTTAGAAACGGGATCACCCCTCCACTTT.

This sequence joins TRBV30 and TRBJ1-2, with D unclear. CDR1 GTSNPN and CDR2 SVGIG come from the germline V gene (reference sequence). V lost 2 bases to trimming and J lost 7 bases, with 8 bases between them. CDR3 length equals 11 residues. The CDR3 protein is CAWSSLGGYTF. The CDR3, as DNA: TGTGCCTGGAGTTCACTTGGTGGCTACACCTTC.

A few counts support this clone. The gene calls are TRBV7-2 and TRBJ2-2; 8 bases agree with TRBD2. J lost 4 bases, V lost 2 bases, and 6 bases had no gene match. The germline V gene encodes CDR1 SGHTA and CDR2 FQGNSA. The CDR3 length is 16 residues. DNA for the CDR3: TGTGCCAGCAGCTTATTTGGTAGCGGGGTCACCGGGGAGCTGTTTTTT. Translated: CASSLFGSGVTGELFF. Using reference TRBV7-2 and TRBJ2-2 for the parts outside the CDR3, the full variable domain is GAGVSQSPSNKVTEKGKDVELRCDPISGHTALYWYRQSLGQGLEFLIYFQGNSAPDKSGLPSDRFSAERTGGSVSTLTIQRTQQEDSAVYLCASSLFGSGVTGELFFGEGSRLTVL.

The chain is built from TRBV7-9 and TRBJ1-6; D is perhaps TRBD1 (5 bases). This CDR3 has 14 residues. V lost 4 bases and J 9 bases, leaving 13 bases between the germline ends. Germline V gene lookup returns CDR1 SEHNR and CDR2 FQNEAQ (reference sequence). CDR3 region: CASSSQGTGSPLHF. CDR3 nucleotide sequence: TGTGCCAGCAGCTCGCAGGGTACGGGTTCACCCCTCCACTTT.

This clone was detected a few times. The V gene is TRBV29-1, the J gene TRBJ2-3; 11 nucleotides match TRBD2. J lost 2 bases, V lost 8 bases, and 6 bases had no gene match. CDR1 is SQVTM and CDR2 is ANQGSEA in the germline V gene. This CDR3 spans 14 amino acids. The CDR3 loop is CSTLAGGYTDTQYF. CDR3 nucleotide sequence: TGCAGCACTCTAGCGGGGGGATACACAGATACGCAGTATTTT.

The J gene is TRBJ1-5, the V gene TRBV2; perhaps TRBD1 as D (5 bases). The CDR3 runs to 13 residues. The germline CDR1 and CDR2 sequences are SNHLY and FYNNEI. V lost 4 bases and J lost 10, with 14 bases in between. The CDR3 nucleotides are TGTGCCAGCAGTGCCGGGACGGATTCACCCCAGCATTTT. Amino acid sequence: CASSAGTDSPQHF.

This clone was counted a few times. The CDR3 reads CALQRVTEGLFF. The CDR3 DNA reads as TGTGCCTTACAGAGGGTTACGGAAGGACTGTTTTTT. The chain recombines TRBV30 with TRBJ1-4; D remains unclear. Germline CDR1 is GTSNPN and CDR2 is SVGIG (reference sequence). V shed 7 bases and J shed 13 bases, with 19 bases lying between them. The CDR3 extends over 12 amino acids.

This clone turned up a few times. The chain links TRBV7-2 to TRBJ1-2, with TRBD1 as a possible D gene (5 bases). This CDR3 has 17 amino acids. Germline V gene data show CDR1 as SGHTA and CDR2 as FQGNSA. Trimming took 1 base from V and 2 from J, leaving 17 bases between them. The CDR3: CASSLVGLRGDNYGYTF. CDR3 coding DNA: TGTGCCAGCAGCTTAGTGGGTTTGAGGGGCGACAACTATGGCTACACCTTC.

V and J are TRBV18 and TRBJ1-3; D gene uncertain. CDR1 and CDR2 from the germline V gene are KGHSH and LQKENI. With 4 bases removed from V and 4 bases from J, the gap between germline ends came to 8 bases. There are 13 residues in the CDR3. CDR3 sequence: CASSQDSGNTIYF. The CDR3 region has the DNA TGTGCCAGCTCACAGGACTCCGGAAACACCATATATTTT.

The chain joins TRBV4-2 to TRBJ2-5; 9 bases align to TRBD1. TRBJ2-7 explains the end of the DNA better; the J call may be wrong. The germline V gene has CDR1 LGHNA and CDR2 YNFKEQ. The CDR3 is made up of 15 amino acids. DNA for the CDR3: TGTGCCAGCAGTGCCGGGACAGGGATCACCTACGAGCAGTACTTC. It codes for CASSAGTGITYEQYF.

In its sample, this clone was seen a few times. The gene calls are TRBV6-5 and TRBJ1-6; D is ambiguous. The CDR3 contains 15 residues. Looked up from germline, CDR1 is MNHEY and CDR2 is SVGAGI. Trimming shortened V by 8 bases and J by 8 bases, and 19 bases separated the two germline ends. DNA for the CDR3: TGTGCCAGCGGAAAAGGGCGGCTTTCGGATTCACCCCTCCACTTT. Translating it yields CASGKGRLSDSPLHF.

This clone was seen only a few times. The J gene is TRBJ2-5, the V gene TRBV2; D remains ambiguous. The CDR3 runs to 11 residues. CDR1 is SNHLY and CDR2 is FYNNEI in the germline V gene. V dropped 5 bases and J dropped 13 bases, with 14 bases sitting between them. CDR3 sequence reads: CASSPETPAYF. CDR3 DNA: TGTGCCAGCAGTCCCGAGACCCCCGCGTACTTC.

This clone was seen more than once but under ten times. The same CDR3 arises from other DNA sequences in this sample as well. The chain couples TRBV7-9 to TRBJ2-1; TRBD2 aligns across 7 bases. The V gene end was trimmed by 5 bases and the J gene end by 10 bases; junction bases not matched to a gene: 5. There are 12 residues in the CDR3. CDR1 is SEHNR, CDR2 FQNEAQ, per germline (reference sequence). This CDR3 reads CASSLLAGEQFF. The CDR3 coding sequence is TGTGCCAGCAGCCTCTTAGCGGGCGAGCAGTTCTTC.

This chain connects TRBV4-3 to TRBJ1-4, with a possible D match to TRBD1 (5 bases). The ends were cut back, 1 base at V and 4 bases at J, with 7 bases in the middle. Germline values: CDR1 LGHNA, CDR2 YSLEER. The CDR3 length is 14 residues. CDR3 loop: CASSQGQHNEKLFF. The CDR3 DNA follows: TGCGCCAGCAGCCAAGGACAGCATAATGAAAAACTGTTTTTT.

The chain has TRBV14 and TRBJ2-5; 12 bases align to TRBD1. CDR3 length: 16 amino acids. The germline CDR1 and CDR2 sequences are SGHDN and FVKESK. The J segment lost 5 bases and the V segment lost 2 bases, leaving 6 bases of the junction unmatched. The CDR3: CASSQTGTGGLETQYF. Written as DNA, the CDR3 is TGTGCCAGCAGCCAAACCGGGACAGGGGGCTTGGAGACCCAGTACTTC. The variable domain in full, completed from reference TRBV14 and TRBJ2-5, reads EAGVTQFPSHSVIEKGQTVTLRCDPISGHDNLYWYRRVMGKEIKFLLHFVKESKQDESGMPNNRFLAERTGGTYSTLKVQPAELEDSGVYFCASSQTGTGGLETQYFGPGTRLLVL.

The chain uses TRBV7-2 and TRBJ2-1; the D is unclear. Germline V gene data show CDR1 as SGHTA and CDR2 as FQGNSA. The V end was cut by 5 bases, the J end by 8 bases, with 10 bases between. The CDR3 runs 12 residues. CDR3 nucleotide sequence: TGTGCCAGCAGCCCCCCCAGCCATGAGCAGTTCTTC. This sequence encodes CASSPPSHEQFF.

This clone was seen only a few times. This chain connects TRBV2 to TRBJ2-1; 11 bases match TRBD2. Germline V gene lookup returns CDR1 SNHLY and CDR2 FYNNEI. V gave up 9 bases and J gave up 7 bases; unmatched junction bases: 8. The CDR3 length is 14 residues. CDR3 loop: CARLTSGGSNEQFF. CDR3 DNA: TGTGCCAGGTTAACTAGCGGGGGTTCGAATGAGCAGTTCTTC.

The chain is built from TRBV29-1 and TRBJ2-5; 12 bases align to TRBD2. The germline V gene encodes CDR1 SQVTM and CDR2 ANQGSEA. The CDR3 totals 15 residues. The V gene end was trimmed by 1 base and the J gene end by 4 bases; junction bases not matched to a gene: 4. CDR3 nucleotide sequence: TGCAGCGTTGAAGGGGCTAGCGGGGGGGGAGAGACCCAGTACTTC. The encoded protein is CSVEGASGGGETQYF. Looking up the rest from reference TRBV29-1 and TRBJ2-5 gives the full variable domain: SAVISQKPSRDICQRGTSLTIQCQVDSQVTMMFWYRQQPGQSLTLIATANQGSEATYESGFVIDKFPISRPNLTFSTLTVSNMSPEDSSIYLCSVEGASGGGETQYFGPGTRLLVL.